These 22 T cell receptor beta chains share one sample of origin, sequenced in a study of blood T cell repertoires in COVID-19 (dated by TCRdb to the early 2020s). Receptor amplification or capture employed the immunoSEQ multiplex PCR assay. TCRdb stores this immuneACCESS table with in-frame sequences only. Part of the clones is absent; in the studies checked, under half of the shortfall reflects unresolved V genes, and no reason is known for the rest. Across this sample there are around 300,000 clones, with about nine tenths seen only once. The ten largest clones add up to approximately 2% of the sample. Sequenced sample: peripheral blood. The receptors were gathered from a man aged 45 to 65 with acute or convalescent COVID-19.

This sequence joins TRBV6-5 and TRBJ2-1, with D tentatively TRBD2 (6 bases). Trimming left V 6 bases short and J 6 bases short, with 18 bases between. This CDR3 is built from 15 residues. Per the germline V gene, CDR1 is MNHEY and CDR2 is SVGAGI. The CDR3 DNA reads TGTGCCAGCAGCCCCGGGGCCGTGGAGGGCAATGAGCAGTTCTTC. This codes for CASSPGAVEGNEQFF.

This chain joins TRBV6-2 or TRBV6-3 and TRBJ2-7; D might be TRBD2 (5 bases). Trimming cost V 4 bases and J 6 bases, with 16 bases left between them. The germline V gene has CDR1 MNHEY and CDR2 SVGEGT. There are 14 residues in the CDR3. The DNA for the CDR3 is TGTGCCAGCAGTTTTGCCGGGGTCTTGTCCGAGCAGTACTTC. It translates to CASSFAGVLSEQYF.

This chain links TRBV3-1 (or the pseudogene TRBV3-2) with TRBJ2-5; weak D call: TRBD1 (6 bases). With 6 bases removed from V and 4 bases from J, the gap between germline ends came to 18 bases. The germline CDR1 and CDR2 sequences are LGHDT and YNNKEL (reference sequence). The CDR3 length is 15 residues. The CDR3 loop is CASRPDPGALETQYF. The CDR3 DNA is TGTGCCAGCAGACCTGACCCAGGGGCCTTAGAGACCCAGTACTTC.

This clone occurred a few times. The chain carries TRBV11-3 and TRBJ2-3; no clear D gene. V was cut by 5 bases and J by 2 bases, with 8 bases left in between. Germline V gene lookup returns CDR1 SGHNT and CDR2 YENEEA. The CDR3 runs to 13 residues. CDR3 amino acids: CASSELVTDTQYF. The CDR3 DNA is TGTGCCAGCAGCGAGCTAGTCACAGATACGCAGTATTTT.

As regards this clone: The sample holds other DNA sequences that translate to the same CDR3. This rearrangement joins TRBV7-9 to TRBJ1-3, with D hard to call. V lost 3 bases, J lost 0 bases, and 6 bases lay in between. CDR3 size: 14 residues. The germline V gene encodes CDR1 SEHNR and CDR2 FQNEAQ (reference sequence). CDR3 sequence reads: CASSLGSSGNTIYF. As DNA, the CDR3 is TGTGCCAGCAGCTTGGGGAGCTCTGGAAACACCATATATTTT. Variable domain in full (rest from reference TRBV7-9 and TRBJ1-3): DTGVSQNPRHKITKRGQNVTFRCDPISEHNRLYWYRQTLGQGPEFLTYFQNEAQLEKSRLLSDRFSAERPKGSFSTLEIQRTEQGDSAMYLCASSLGSSGNTIYFGEGSWLTVV.

Here the CDR3 DNA reads TGTGCCAGCAGCGTTGGAAGGGGGCGTTGGAATGAGCAGTTCTTC. It yields the protein CASSVGRGRWNEQFF. This chain links TRBV7-3 with TRBJ2-1, with TRBD1 identical over 7 bases. This CDR3 comprises 15 residues. Trimming at V came to 5 bases and at J to 7 bases, leaving 11 bases not matched to a gene. Germline assignment: CDR1 SGHTA and CDR2 FQGTGA. Variable domain in full (rest from reference TRBV7-3 and TRBJ2-1): GAGVSQTPSNKVTEKGKYVELRCDPISGHTALYWYRQSLGQGPEFLIYFQGTGAADDSGLPNDRFFAVRPEGSVSTLKIQRTERGDSAVYLCASSVGRGRWNEQFFGPGTRLTVL.

This chain connects TRBV4-1 to TRBJ1-2; 7 bases are a match to TRBD1. V lost 1 base and J lost 5; bases outside the gene matches: 4. The germline V gene has CDR1 MGHRA and CDR2 YSYEKL. The CDR3 sequence is 14 residues long. This CDR3 reads CASSQVEQGYGYTF. The CDR3 DNA follows: TGCGCCAGCAGCCAAGTCGAACAGGGGTATGGCTACACCTTC.

The CDR3 region has the DNA TGTGCTAGTGGTTTGCCTACCGGGGGAAGAGGAGGCTACACCTTC. Residues: CASGLPTGGRGGYTF. The chain couples TRBV12-5 to TRBJ1-2; TRBD1 might be the D (5 bases). This CDR3 is 15 amino acids long. The ends were cut back, 2 bases at V and 8 bases at J, with 18 bases in the middle. The germline V gene encodes CDR1 LGHNT and CDR2 FRNRAP.

This sequence joins TRBV6-5 and TRBJ1-5, with 10 bases that match TRBD1. This CDR3 has 15 residues. J gave up 7 bases and V 6 bases, and 9 bases lay outside the gene matches. From germline, CDR1 is MNHEY and CDR2 SVGAGI. CDR3 nucleotide sequence: TGTGCCAGCAGACCGGGACAGGGGTTTGGGCAGCCCCAGCATTTT. Translated: CASRPGQGFGQPQHF.

V and J are TRBV7-8 and TRBJ1-2, with D perhaps TRBD1 (5 bases). The CDR3 covers 13 residues. Between the trimmed V and J ends, which lost 3 bases and 11 bases, there was a span of 16 bases. Germline assignment: CDR1 SGHVS and CDR2 FQNEAQ. The CDR3 region is CASSLVGGTGYTF. In nucleotides, the CDR3 is TGTGCCAGCAGCTTGGTGGGGGGTACGGGATACACCTTC. The full variable domain, in which reference TRBV7-8 and TRBJ1-2 provide the parts outside the CDR3, is GAGVSQSPRYKVAKRGQDVALRCDPISGHVSLFWYQQALGQGPEFLTYFQNEAQLDKSGLPSDRFFAERPEGSVSTLKIQRTQQEDSAVYLCASSLVGGTGYTFGSGTRLTVV.

Only one count was recorded for this clone. This sequence joins TRBV23-1 and TRBJ2-1, with 9 bases matching TRBD1. TRBV23-1 is an ORF, and what it does is uncertain. Trimming removed 6 bases from V and 0 bases from J; junction bases left unmatched: 6. The CDR3 is made up of 16 amino acids. The chain's CDR3 is CASSPPTGGSYNEQFF. The CDR3 bases are TGCGCCAGCAGCCCCCCGACAGGGGGCTCCTACAATGAGCAGTTCTTC.

The V call is TRBV5-1, the J call TRBJ2-2; TRBD2 is a possible D gene (6 bases). The V gene lost 0 bases and the J gene lost 4 bases, with 10 bases spanning the gap. The CDR3 spans 15 residues. Germline CDR1 reads SGHRS; CDR2 reads YFSETQ. The CDR3 loop reads CASSLGPAGTGELFF. The CDR3 DNA reads as TGCGCCAGCAGCTTGGGGCCAGCGGGCACCGGGGAGCTGTTTTTT.

This chain uses TRBV5-4 with TRBJ2-3; 8 bases match TRBD1. Germline V gene data show CDR1 as SGHNT and CDR2 as YYREEE (reference sequence). V was pared by 2 bases and J by 1 base, with 9 bases of the junction left unmatched. The CDR3 covers 17 residues. In nucleotides, the CDR3 is TGTGCCAGCAGCTTAGGGTCTGGACAGGGTGGCACAGATACGCAGTATTTT. The encoded protein is CASSLGSGQGGTDTQYF.

The genes are TRBV2 and TRBJ1-6, with D maybe TRBD1 (6 bases). There are 16 residues in the CDR3. The V gene lost 5 bases and the J gene lost 7 bases, with 18 bases spanning the gap. Germline lookup yields CDR1 SNHLY and CDR2 FYNNEI. CDR3 loop: CASSPQGNRQNSPLHF. Written as DNA, the CDR3 is TGTGCCAGCAGTCCCCAGGGGAACAGACAGAATTCACCCCTCCACTTT.

This clone is a singleton in its sample. This chain uses TRBV2 with TRBJ1-2, with a tentative D call TRBD1 (5 bases). The CDR3 runs 13 residues. Germline CDR1 reads SNHLY; CDR2 reads FYNNEI. The V end lost 8 bases, the J end lost 3 bases, and 13 bases lay between the germline ends. In nucleotides, the CDR3 is TGTGCCAGCCAGCGGGGGGTCGACTATGGCTACACCTTC. Translation: CASQRGVDYGYTF.

The J gene is TRBJ1-5, the V gene TRBV6-5; D ambiguous. V lost 8 bases to trimming and J lost 6 bases, with 11 bases between them. CDR3 length: 12 amino acids. Per germline, CDR1 MNHEY and CDR2 SVGAGI. The CDR3 loop reads CASRGIAQPQHF. The CDR3 nucleotides are TGTGCCAGCCGAGGGATTGCTCAGCCCCAGCATTTT.

J is TRBJ1-5 and V is TRBV19, with D possibly matching TRBD1 (5 bases). V was pared by 4 bases and J by 8 bases, with 12 bases between. Looked up from germline, CDR1 is LNHDA and CDR2 is SQIVND (reference sequence). This CDR3 is built from 13 residues. CDR3 nucleotide sequence: TGTGCCAGTAGTACGGGGGAATGGGAGCCCCAGCATTTT. Its translation is CASSTGEWEPQHF.

The chain recombines TRBV11-2 with TRBJ1-1; TRBD1 is a possible D gene (5 bases). The germline V and J ends were trimmed by 1 base and 3 bases, with 9 bases remaining between them. This CDR3 contains 14 residues. Germline CDR1 is SGHAT and CDR2 is FQNNGV. The CDR3 loop reads CASSLAGGYTEAFF. The CDR3 nucleotides read TGTGCCAGCAGCTTAGCGGGGGGTTACACTGAAGCTTTCTTT.

This clone has more than one count but fewer than ten. This chain connects TRBV11-1 to TRBJ1-1, with TRBD1 matching 7 bases. J lost 1 base, V lost 8 bases, and 13 bases had no gene match. Germline V gene sequence: CDR1 SGHAT, CDR2 FQDESV (reference sequence). CDR3 length equals 16 residues. CDR3 in amino acids: CASHRVRGRGNTEAFF. The CDR3 region has the DNA TGTGCCAGCCACCGGGTTAGGGGGCGCGGGAACACTGAAGCTTTCTTT.

V usage is TRBV30 and J usage is TRBJ1-3; 9 bases match TRBD1. In germline, CDR1 is GTSNPN, CDR2 SVGIG (reference sequence). Germline trimming cut 2 bases from V and 4 bases from J; bases unmatched to any gene: 3. The CDR3 is made up of 14 amino acids. This chain's CDR3 is CAWSPGTGGNTIYF. In nucleotides, the CDR3 is TGTGCCTGGAGTCCCGGGACAGGGGGAAACACCATATATTTT.

The chain is built from TRBV6-5 and TRBJ2-7, with D possibly being TRBD1 (6 bases). V lost 6 bases and J 1 base, leaving 16 bases between the germline ends. CDR1 is MNHEY and CDR2 is SVGAGI in the germline V gene. This CDR3 comprises 15 residues. CDR3 region: CASRASPTGSYEQYF. DNA of the CDR3: TGTGCCAGCAGAGCCAGCCCTACAGGGTCCTACGAGCAGTACTTC.

The chain carries TRBV12-3 or TRBV12-4 and TRBJ1-5; weak D call: TRBD1 (6 bases). This CDR3 has 13 residues. The ends were cut back, 6 bases at V and 0 bases at J, with 6 bases in the middle. The CDR3, as DNA: TGTGCCAGCAGACAGGGTAGCAATCAGCCCCAGCATTTT. This sequence encodes CASRQGSNQPQHF.